This is a list of T cell receptor beta chains from one sample in a study of Tregs in tolerant kidney transplant recipients. Assay: immunoSEQ multiplex PCR; the TCRdb copy retains only in-frame clones and omits some. The data show about 240,000 clones, with around 82% seen just once and about 0.64% held by the top ten. The sample was CD4+ T cells from blood. The receptors originated from a human donor in good health. Both conserved end residues are part of each CDR3. A D gene is named only where the DNA matches it firmly. The size of a clone is reported for some rows only, either as once, few or many, or as a class for expanded clones.

d_gene	j_gene	v_gene	abundance	CDR3nt	CDR3aa
-	TRBJ2-2	TRBV4-2	-	TGTGCCAGCAGCCAAGTGAGGGGGGCGGACACCGGGGAGCTGTTTTTT	CASSQVRGADTGELFF
-	TRBJ2-7	TRBV30	-	TGTGCCTGGAGTGTACTGGACAGCTACGAGCAGTACTTC	CAWSVLDSYEQYF
-	TRBJ2-5	TRBV5-5	-	TGTGCCAGCAGCTTGTCTAGGTTGGCTATCCAAGAGACCCAGTACTTC	CASSLSRLAIQETQYF
-	TRBJ1-2	TRBV6-5	-	TGTGCCAGCACCTCATTGACAGTTAACTATGGCTACACCTTC	CASTSLTVNYGYTF
TRBD1	TRBJ2-7	TRBV14	few	TGTGCCAGCAGCCAAGCCCCGGGACAGGGGCGGCTTAAAGACTACGAGCAGTACTTC	CASSQAPGQGRLKDYEQYF
TRBD1	TRBJ1-1	TRBV19	-	TGTGCCAGTAGTGCACAGGGGGCTAACACTGAAGCTTTCTTT	CASSAQGANTEAFF
TRBD1	TRBJ1-1	TRBV19	few	TGTGCCAGTAGAAGGACAGGGAGCTTAACTGAAGCTTTCTTT	CASRRTGSLTEAFF
-	TRBJ1-5	TRBV7-9	-	TGTGCCAGCACGTCGGATTTAGGTCAGCCCCAGCATTTT	CASTSDLGQPQHF
-	TRBJ1-5	TRBV6-6	-	TGTGCCAGCAGTTTAACGGGACAGCCCCAGCATTTT	CASSLTGQPQHF
-	TRBJ1-2	TRBV5-6	once	TGTGCCAGCAGCAGTGGGGGCCAGGGGAACTATGGCTACACCTTC	CASSSGGQGNYGYTF
-	TRBJ1-5	TRBV30	-	TGTGCCTGGAGCGCAGGGGACAATCAGCCCCAGCATTTT	CAWSAGDNQPQHF
-	TRBJ2-7	TRBV27	once	TGTGCCAGCAGTTCTCGGGGCGGATACTACGAGCAGTACTTC	CASSSRGGYYEQYF
-	TRBJ2-7	TRBV7-8	-	TGTGCCAGCAGCTTAACTGAGCGTGGGACCTACGAGCAGTACTTC	CASSLTERGTYEQYF
-	TRBJ2-3	TRBV5-1	-	TGCGCCAGCAGCACCAGGGGAGATACGCAGTATTTT	CASSTRGDTQYF
-	TRBJ2-1	TRBV5-1	-	TGCGCCAGCAGCTTGGTAGTATCCGGTGAGCAGTTCTTC	CASSLVVSGEQFF
-	TRBJ2-7	TRBV11-3	-	TGTGCCAGCAGCCCGGGGGGGACAGTTAACTACGAGCAGTACTTC	CASSPGGTVNYEQYF
TRBD2	TRBJ2-7	TRBV11-2	-	TGTGCCAGCAGCTTAGCCCCAGCGGGGGCGAGAGGCGAGCAGTACTTC	CASSLAPAGARGEQYF
TRBD2	TRBJ2-5	TRBV11-3	-	TGTGCCAGCAGCTTAGGCCAGCGGGGGACCCAAGAGACCCAGTACTTC	CASSLGQRGTQETQYF
-	TRBJ1-6	TRBV6-1	-	TGTGCCAGCAGTGTTCTACTGATAAATTCACCCCTCCACTTT	CASSVLLINSPLHF
-	TRBJ1-2	TRBV2	-	TGTGCCAGCGCGAGGCCGGACTATGGCTACACCTTC	CASARPDYGYTF
-	TRBJ1-6	TRBV6-5	-	TGTGCCAGCAGTTACACCCGCGCCTATAATTCACCCCTCCACTTT	CASSYTRAYNSPLHF
TRBD2	TRBJ2-1	TRBV25-1	-	TGTGCCAGCACAAAAGCGGGAGGCCCCTACAATGAGCAGTTCTTC	CASTKAGGPYNEQFF
-	TRBJ1-5	TRBV19	-	TGTGCCAGTAGCAGGGATCTGAGCAATCAGCCCCAGCATTTT	CASSRDLSNQPQHF
-	TRBJ2-3	TRBV10-2	-	TGCGCCAGCAGTGAGCGGCTCCCTGGGAGCACAGATACGCAGTATTTT	CASSERLPGSTDTQYF
-	TRBJ2-7	TRBV2	-	TGTGCCAGCAGCCGAGGCGGGGTGGGTGAGCAGTACTTC	CASSRGGVGEQYF